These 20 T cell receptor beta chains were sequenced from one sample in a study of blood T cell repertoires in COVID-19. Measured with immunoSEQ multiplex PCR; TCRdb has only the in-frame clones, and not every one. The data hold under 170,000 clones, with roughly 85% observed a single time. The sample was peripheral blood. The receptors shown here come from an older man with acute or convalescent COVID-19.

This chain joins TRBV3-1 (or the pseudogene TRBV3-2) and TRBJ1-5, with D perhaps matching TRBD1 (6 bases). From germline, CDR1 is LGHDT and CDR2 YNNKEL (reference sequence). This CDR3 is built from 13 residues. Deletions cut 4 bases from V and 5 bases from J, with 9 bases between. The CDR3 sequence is CASSLSGDQPQHF. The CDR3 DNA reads TGTGCCAGCAGCCTTTCAGGGGATCAGCCCCAGCATTTT.

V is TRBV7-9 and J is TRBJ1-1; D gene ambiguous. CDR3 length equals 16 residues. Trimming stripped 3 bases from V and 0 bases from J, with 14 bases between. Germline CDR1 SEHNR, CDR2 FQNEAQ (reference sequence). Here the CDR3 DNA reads TGTGCCAGCAGCTTCAAAAGGAACGGGATGAACACTGAAGCTTTCTTT. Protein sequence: CASSFKRNGMNTEAFF.

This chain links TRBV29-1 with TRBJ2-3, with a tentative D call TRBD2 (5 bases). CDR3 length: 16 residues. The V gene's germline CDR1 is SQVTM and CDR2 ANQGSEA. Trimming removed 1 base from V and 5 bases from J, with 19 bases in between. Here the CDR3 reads CSVEGPRSGAQDTQYF. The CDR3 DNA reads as TGCAGCGTTGAAGGACCCCGCAGCGGTGCTCAAGATACGCAGTATTTT.

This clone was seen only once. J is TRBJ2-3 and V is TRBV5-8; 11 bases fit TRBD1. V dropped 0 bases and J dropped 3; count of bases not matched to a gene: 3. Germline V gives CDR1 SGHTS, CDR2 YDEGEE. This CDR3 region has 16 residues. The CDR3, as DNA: TGTGCCAGCAGCTTGGAGGGGACAGGGGGGACAGATACGCAGTATTTT. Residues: CASSLEGTGGTDTQYF.

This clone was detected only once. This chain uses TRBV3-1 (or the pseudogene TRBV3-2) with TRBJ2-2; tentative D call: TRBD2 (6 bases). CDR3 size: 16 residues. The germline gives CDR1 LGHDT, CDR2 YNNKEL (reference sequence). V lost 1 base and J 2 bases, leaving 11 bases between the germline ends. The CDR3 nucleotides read TGTGCCAGCAGCCAAGCGGGACTTCTTAACACCGGGGAGCTGTTTTTT. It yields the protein CASSQAGLLNTGELFF.

The CDR3 region is CASSLIPGQGNLNTEAFF. In DNA form, the CDR3 reads TGCGCCAGCAGCTTGATTCCGGGACAGGGGAATTTGAACACTGAAGCTTTCTTT. The chain employs TRBV5-1 and TRBJ1-1; 10 bases fit TRBD1. V gave up 1 base and J gave up 0 bases; unmatched junction bases: 9. The CDR3 totals 18 residues. Looked up from germline, CDR1 is SGHRS and CDR2 is YFSETQ.

The CDR3 is CASTRTGGQGNQPQHF. Written as DNA, the CDR3 is TGTGCCAGCACCCGGACGGGGGGACAGGGGAATCAGCCCCAGCATTTT. V gene TRBV2 combines with J gene TRBJ1-5; 10 bases align to TRBD1. The CDR3 contains 16 residues. Germline CDR1 SNHLY, CDR2 FYNNEI. Trimming at V came to 7 bases and at J to 4 bases, leaving 10 bases not matched to a gene. The full variable domain, completed using reference TRBV2 and TRBJ1-5, is EPEVTQTPSHQVTQMGQEVILRCVPISNHLYFYWYRQILGQKVEFLVSFYNNEISEKSEIFDDQFSVERPDGSNFTLKIRSTKLEDSAMYFCASTRTGGQGNQPQHFGDGTRLSIL.

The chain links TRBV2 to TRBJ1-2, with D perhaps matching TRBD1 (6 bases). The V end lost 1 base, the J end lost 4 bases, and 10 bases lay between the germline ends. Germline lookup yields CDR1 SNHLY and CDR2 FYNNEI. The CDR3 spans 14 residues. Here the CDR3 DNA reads TGTGCCAGCAGTGAAGGTACAGGGCCCTATGGCTACACCTTC. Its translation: CASSEGTGPYGYTF.

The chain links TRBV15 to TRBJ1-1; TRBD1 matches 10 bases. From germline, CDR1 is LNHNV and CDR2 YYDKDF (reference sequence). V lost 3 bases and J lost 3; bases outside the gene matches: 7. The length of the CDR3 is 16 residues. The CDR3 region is CATSRGDRGVDTEAFF. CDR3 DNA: TGTGCCACCAGCAGGGGGGACAGGGGCGTAGACACTGAAGCTTTCTTT.

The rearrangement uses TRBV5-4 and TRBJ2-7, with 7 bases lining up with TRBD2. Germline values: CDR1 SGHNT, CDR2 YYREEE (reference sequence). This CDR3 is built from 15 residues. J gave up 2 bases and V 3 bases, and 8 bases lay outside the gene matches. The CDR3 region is CASSWGAGIAYEQYF. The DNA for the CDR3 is TGTGCCAGCAGCTGGGGAGCGGGAATCGCCTACGAGCAGTACTTC.

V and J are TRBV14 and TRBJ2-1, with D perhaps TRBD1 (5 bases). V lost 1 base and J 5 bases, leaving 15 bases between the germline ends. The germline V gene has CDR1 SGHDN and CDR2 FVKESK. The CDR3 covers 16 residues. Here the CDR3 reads CASSQATGGVNNEQFF. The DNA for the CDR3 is TGTGCCAGCAGCCAAGCCACAGGCGGTGTTAACAATGAGCAGTTCTTC. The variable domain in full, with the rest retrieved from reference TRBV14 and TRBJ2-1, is EAGVTQFPSHSVIEKGQTVTLRCDPISGHDNLYWYRRVMGKEIKFLLHFVKESKQDESGMPNNRFLAERTGGTYSTLKVQPAELEDSGVYFCASSQATGGVNNEQFFGPGTRLTVL.

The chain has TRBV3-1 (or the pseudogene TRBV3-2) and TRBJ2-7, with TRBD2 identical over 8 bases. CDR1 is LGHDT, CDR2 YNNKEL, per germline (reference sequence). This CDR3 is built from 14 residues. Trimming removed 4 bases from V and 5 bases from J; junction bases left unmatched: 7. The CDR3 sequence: CASSRQRESDEQYF. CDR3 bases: TGTGCCAGCAGCCGTCAGCGGGAGTCTGACGAGCAGTACTTC.

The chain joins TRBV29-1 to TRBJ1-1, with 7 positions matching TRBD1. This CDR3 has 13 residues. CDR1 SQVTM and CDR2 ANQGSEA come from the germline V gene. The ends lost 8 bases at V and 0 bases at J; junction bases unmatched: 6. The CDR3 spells CSLGQSMNTEAFF. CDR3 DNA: TGCAGCTTGGGACAGTCGATGAACACTGAAGCTTTCTTT.

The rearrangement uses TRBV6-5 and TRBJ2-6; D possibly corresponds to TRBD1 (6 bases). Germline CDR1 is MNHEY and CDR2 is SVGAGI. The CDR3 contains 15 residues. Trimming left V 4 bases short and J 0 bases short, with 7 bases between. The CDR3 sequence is CASSFRGSGANVLTF. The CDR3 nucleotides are TGTGCCAGCAGTTTCAGGGGCTCTGGGGCCAACGTCCTGACTTTC.

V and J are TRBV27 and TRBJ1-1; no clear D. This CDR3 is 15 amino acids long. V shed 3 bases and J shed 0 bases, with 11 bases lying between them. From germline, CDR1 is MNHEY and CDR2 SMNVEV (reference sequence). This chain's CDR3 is CASSFGLTMNTEAFF. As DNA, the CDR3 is TGTGCCAGCAGTTTCGGACTGACAATGAACACTGAAGCTTTCTTT.

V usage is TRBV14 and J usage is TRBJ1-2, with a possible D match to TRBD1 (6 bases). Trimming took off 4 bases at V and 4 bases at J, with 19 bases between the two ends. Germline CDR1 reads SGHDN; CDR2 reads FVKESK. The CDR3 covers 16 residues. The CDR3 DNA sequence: TGTGCCAGCAGCCCCATGGGGAACAGGGAACTCTATGGCTACACCTTC. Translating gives CASSPMGNRELYGYTF.

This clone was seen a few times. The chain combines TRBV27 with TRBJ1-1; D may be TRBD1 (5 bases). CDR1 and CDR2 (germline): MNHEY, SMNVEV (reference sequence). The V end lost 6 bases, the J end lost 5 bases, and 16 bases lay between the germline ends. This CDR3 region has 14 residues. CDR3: CASSRPGIGTEAFF. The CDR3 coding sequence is TGTGCCAGCAGCCGTCCAGGGATAGGGACTGAAGCTTTCTTT.

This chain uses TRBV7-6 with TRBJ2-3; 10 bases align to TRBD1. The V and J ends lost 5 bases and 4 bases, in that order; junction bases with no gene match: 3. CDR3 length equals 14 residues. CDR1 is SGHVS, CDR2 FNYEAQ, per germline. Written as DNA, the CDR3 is TGTGCCAGCAGCCCCGACAGGGGGCCAGATACGCAGTATTTT. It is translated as CASSPDRGPDTQYF.

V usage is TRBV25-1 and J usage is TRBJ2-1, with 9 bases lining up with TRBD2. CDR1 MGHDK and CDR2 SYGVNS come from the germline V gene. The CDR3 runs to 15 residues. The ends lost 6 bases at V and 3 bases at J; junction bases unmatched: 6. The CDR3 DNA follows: TGTGCCAGCAGGGGTAGCGGGAGCCACTACAATGAGCAGTTCTTC. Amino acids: CASRGSGSHYNEQFF.

The DNA of the CDR3 is TGTGCCAGCAGCACAGGGACTAGCATGACTAGCACAGATACGCAGTATTTT. This sequence encodes CASSTGTSMTSTDTQYF. The V gene is TRBV11-3, the J gene TRBJ2-3; 9 nucleotides match TRBD2. V lost 5 bases, J lost 0 bases, and 9 bases stayed unmatched. Germline CDR1 is SGHNT and CDR2 is YENEEA. The CDR3 extends over 17 amino acids.